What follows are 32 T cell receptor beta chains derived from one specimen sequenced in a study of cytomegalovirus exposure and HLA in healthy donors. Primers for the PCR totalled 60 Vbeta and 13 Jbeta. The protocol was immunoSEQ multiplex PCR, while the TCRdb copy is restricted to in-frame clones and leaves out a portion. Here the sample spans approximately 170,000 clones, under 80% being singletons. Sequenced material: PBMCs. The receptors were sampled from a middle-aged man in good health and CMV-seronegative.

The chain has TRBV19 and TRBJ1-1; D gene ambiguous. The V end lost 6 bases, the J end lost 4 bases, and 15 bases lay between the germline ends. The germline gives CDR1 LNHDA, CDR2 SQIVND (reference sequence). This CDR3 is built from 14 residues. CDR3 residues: CASSSGGWGTEAFF. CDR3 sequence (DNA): TGTGCCAGTAGCTCAGGAGGGTGGGGCACTGAAGCTTTCTTT.

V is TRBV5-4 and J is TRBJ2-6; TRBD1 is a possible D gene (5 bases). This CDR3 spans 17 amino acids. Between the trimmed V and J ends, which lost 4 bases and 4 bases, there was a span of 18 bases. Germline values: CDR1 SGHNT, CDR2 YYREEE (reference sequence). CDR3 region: CASSASQDRAGANVLTF. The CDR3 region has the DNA TGTGCCAGCAGCGCCTCACAGGACCGGGCGGGGGCCAACGTCCTGACTTTC.

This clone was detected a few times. The CDR3 DNA is TGTGCCAGCAGCCAGGACTACAGCCTCCAAGAGACCCAGTACTTC. This translates into CASSQDYSLQETQYF. The rearrangement joins TRBV5-4 to TRBJ2-5, with D possibly TRBD2 on 6 matching bases. V lost 4 bases, J lost 1 base, and 14 bases lay in between. The CDR3 extends over 15 amino acids. Germline CDR1 SGHNT, CDR2 YYREEE (reference sequence).

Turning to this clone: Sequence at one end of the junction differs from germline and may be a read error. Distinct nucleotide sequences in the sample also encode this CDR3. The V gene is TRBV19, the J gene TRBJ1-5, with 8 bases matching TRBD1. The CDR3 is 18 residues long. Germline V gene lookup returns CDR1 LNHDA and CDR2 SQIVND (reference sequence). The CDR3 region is CASSIEWTGKGHNQPQHF. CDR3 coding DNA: TGTGCCAGTAGTATAGAGTGGACAGGGAAAGGTCACAATCAGCCTCAGCATTTT. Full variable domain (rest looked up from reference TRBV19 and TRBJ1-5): DGGITQSPKYLFRKEGQNVTLSCEQNLNHDAMYWYRQDPGQGLRLIYYSQIVNDFQKGDIAEGYSVSREKKESFPLTVTSAQKNPTAFYLCASSIEWTGKGHNQPQHFGDGTRLSIL.

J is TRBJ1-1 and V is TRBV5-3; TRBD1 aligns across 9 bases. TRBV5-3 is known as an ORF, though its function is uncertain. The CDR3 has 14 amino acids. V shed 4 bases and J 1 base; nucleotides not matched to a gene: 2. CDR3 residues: CARSGGQGNTEAFF. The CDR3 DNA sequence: TGTGCCAGAAGCGGGGGACAGGGGAACACTGAAGCTTTCTTT.

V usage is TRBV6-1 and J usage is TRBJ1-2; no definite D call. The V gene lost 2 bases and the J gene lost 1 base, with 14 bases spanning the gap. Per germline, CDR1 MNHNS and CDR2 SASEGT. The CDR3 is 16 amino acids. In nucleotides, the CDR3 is TGTGCCAGCAGTGAAAATGGGCAGGCATATAACTATGGCTACACCTTC. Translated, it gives CASSENGQAYNYGYTF.

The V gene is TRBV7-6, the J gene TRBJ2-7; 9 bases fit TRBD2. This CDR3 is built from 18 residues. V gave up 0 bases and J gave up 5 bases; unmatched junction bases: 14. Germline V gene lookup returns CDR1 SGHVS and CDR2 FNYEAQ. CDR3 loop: CASSLASAGGAYWNEQYF. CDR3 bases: TGTGCCAGCAGCTTAGCTTCCGCGGGGGGGGCGTATTGGAACGAGCAGTACTTC. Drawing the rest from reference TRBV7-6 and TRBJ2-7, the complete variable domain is GAGVSQSPRYKVTKRGQDVALRCDPISGHVSLYWYRQALGQGPEFLTYFNYEAQQDKSGLPNDRFSAERPEGSISTLTIQRTEQRDSAMYRCASSLASAGGAYWNEQYFGPGTRLTVT.

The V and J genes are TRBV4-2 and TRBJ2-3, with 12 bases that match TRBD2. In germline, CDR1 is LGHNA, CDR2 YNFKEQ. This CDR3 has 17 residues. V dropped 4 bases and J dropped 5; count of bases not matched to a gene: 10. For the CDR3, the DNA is TGTGCCAGCAGCCTGTTACCTAGCGGGGGGGCTGGAGATACGCAGTATTTT. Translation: CASSLLPSGGAGDTQYF.

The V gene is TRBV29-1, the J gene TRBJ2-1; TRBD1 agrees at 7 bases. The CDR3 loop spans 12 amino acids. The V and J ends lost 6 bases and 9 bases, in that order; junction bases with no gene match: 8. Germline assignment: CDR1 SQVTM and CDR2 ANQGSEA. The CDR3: CSVYRGGGEQFF. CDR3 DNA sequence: TGCAGCGTCTACAGGGGCGGAGGTGAGCAGTTCTTC.

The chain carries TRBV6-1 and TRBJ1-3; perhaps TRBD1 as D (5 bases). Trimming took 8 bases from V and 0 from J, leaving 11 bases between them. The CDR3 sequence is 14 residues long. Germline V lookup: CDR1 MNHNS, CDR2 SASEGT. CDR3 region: CASDQTVSGNTIYF. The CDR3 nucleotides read TGTGCCAGCGATCAGACAGTCTCTGGAAACACCATATATTTT.

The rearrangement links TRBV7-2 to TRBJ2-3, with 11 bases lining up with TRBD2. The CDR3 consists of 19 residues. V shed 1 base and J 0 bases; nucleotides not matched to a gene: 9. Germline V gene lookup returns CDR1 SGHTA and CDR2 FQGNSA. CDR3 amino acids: CASSLGVLAGGVSTDTQYF. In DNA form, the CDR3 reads TGTGCCAGCAGCTTAGGGGTTTTAGCGGGGGGGGTTAGCACAGATACGCAGTATTTT.

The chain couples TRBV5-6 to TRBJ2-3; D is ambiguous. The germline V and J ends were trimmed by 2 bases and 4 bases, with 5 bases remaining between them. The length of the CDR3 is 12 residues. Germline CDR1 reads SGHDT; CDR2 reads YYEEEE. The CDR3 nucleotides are TGTGCCAGCAGCTTACGGGCAGATACGCAGTATTTT. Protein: CASSLRADTQYF.

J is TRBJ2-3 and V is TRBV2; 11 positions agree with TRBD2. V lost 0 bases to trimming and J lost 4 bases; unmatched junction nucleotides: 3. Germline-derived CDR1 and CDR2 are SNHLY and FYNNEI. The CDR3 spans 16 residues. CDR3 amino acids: CASSEASGGVSDTQYF. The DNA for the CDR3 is TGTGCCAGCAGTGAAGCTAGCGGGGGGGTTTCAGATACGCAGTATTTT.

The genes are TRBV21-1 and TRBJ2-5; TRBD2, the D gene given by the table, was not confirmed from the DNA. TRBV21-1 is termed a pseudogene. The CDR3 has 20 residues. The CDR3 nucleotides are TGTGCCAGCAGCCTAAGGGGTGGGACGGCATCGGAGGGTCAAGAAGAGACCCAGTACTTC. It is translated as CASSLRGGTASEGQEETQYF.

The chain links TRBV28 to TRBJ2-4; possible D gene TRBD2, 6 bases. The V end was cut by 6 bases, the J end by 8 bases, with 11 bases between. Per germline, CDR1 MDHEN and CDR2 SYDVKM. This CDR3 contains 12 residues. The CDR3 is CASRGGLDIQYF. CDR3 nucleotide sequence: TGTGCCAGCAGAGGAGGGCTGGACATTCAGTACTTC.

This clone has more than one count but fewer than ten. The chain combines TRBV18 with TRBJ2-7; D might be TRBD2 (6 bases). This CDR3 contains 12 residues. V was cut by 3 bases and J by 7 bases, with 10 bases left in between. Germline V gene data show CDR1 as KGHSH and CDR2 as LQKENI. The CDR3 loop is CASSPGAGEQYF. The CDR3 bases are TGTGCCAGCTCACCCGGGGCGGGGGAGCAGTACTTC.

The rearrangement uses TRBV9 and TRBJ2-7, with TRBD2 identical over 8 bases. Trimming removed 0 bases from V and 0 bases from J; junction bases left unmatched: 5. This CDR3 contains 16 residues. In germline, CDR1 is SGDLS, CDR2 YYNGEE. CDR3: CASSVGSSGSSYEQYF. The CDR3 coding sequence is TGTGCCAGCAGCGTAGGATCCAGCGGGAGCTCCTACGAGCAGTACTTC.

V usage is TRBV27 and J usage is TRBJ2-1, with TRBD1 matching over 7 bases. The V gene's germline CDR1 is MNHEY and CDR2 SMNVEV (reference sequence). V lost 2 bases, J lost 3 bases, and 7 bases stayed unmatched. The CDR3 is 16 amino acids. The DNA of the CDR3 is TGTGCCAGCAGTTTACCCCGGACAGGTTACTACAATGAGCAGTTCTTC. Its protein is CASSLPRTGYYNEQFF.

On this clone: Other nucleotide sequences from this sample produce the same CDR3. The CDR3: CASSWGQGAAGANVLTF. For the CDR3, the DNA is TGCGCCAGCAGCTGGGGACAGGGGGCGGCCGGGGCCAACGTCCTGACTTTC. The chain employs TRBV5-1 and TRBJ2-6; 12 nucleotides agree with TRBD1. The CDR3 consists of 17 residues. Germline CDR1 SGHRS, CDR2 YFSETQ. The J segment lost 4 bases and the V segment lost 3 bases, leaving 5 bases of the junction unmatched. Supplemented by reference TRBV5-1 and TRBJ2-6, the full variable domain reads KAGVTQTPRYLIKTRGQQVTLSCSPISGHRSVSWYQQTPGQGLQFLFEYFSETQRNKGNFPGRFSGRQFSNSRSEMNVSTLELGDSALYLCASSWGQGAAGANVLTFGAGSRLTVL.

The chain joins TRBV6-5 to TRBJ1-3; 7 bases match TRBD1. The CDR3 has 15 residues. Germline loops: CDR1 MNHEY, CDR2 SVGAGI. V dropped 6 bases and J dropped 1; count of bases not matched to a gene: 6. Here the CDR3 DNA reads TGTGCCAGCAGAACTTCGGACAGGTCTGGAAACACCATATATTTT. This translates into CASRTSDRSGNTIYF.

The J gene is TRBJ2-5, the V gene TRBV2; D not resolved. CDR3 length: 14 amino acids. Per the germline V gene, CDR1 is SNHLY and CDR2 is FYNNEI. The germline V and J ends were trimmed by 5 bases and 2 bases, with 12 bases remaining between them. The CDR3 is CASSLRHGQETQYF. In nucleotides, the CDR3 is TGTGCCAGCAGTCTCCGACACGGTCAAGAGACCCAGTACTTC. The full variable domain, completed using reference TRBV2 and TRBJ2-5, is EPEVTQTPSHQVTQMGQEVILRCVPISNHLYFYWYRQILGQKVEFLVSFYNNEISEKSEIFDDQFSVERPDGSNFTLKIRSTKLEDSAMYFCASSLRHGQETQYFGPGTRLLVL.

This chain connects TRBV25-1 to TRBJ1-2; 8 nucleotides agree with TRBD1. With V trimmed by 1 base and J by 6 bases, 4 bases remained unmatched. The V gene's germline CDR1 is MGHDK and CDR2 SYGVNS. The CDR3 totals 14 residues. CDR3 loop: CASSEFVQGDGYTF. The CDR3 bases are TGTGCCAGCAGTGAATTTGTACAGGGGGATGGCTACACCTTC.

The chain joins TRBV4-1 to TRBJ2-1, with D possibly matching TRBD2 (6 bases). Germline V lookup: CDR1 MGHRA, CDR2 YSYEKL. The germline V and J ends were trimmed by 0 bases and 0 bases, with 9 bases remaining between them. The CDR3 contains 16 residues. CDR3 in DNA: TGCGCCAGCAGCCAAGATGCGGGATACTCCTACAATGAGCAGTTCTTC. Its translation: CASSQDAGYSYNEQFF.

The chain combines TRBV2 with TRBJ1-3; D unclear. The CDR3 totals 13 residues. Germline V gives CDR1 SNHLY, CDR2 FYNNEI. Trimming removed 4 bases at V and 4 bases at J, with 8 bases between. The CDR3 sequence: CASSAWAGNTIYF. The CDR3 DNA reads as TGTGCCAGCAGTGCGTGGGCAGGAAACACCATATATTTT.

The CDR3 protein is CAWRAGYETQYF. The DNA of the CDR3 is TGTGCCTGGAGGGCAGGTTACGAGACCCAGTACTTC. The chain uses TRBV30 and TRBJ2-5; D unclear. V gave up 3 bases and J gave up 5 bases, with 10 bases separating them. Per germline, CDR1 GTSNPN and CDR2 SVGIG (reference sequence). There are 12 residues in the CDR3.

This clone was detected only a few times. Here the CDR3 DNA reads TGCAGTGCTCAGAAGGAGGGGGGCTACACCTTC. This encodes CSAQKEGGYTF. The V and J genes are TRBV20-1 and TRBJ1-2; possible D gene TRBD1, 5 bases. Germline assignment: CDR1 DFQATT and CDR2 SNEGSKA (reference sequence). The CDR3 has 11 amino acids. With 5 bases removed from V and 8 bases from J, the gap between germline ends came to 12 bases.

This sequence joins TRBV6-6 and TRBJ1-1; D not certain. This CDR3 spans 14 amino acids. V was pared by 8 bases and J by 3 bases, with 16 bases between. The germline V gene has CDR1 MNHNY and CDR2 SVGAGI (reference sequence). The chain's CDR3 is CASLIPGYDTEAFF. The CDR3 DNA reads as TGTGCCAGCCTGATCCCGGGTTATGACACTGAAGCTTTCTTT.

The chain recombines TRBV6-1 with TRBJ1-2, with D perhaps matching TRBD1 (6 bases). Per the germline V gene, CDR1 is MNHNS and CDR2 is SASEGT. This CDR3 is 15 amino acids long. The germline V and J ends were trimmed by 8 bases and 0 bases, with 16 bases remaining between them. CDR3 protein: CASARGGPANYGYTF. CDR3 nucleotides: TGTGCCAGCGCGAGGGGGGGGCCGGCTAACTATGGCTACACCTTC.

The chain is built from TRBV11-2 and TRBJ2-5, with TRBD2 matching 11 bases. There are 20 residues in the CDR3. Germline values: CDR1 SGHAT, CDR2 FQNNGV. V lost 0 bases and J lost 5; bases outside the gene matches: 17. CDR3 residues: CASSLDLVGTSGELEETQYF. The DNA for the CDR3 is TGTGCCAGCAGCTTAGATCTCGTCGGGACTAGCGGAGAATTGGAGGAGACCCAGTACTTC.

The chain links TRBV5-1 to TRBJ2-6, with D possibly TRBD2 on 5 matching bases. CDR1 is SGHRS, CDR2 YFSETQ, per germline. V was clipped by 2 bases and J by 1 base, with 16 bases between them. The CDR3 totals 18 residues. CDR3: CASSLDPTGMSGANVLTF. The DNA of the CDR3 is TGCGCCAGCAGCTTAGACCCAACCGGGATGTCTGGGGCCAACGTCCTGACTTTC.

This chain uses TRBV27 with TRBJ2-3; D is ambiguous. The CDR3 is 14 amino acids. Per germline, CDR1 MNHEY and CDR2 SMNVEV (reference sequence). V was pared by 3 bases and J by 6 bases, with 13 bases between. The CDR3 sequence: CASSFSPLLDTQYF. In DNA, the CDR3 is TGTGCCAGCAGTTTTAGCCCCCTTCTGGATACGCAGTATTTT.

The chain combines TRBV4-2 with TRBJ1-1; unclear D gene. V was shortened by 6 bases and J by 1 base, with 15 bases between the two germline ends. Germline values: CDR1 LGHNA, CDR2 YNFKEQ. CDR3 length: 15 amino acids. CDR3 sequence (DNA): TGTGCCAGCAGAACTCAATGGGCTCAGAACACTGAAGCTTTCTTT. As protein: CASRTQWAQNTEAFF.